The clone carrying this T cell receptor (beta chain) appeared a few times. Its antigen is not identified. This specimen belongs to a study of cytomegalovirus exposure and HLA in healthy donors. General study results and limits: Common viral pathogens seemed, in a later analysis, to connect with several of the most significant clusters.

PCR was performed using 60 Vbeta and 13 Jbeta primers. Some clones are missing from TCRdb's copy, which holds only in-frame ones; the method was immunoSEQ multiplex PCR. The sample holds around 62,000 clones; just under 80% are singletons and the top ten take 9% to 10%. The study sampled nominally healthy donors, though unrecorded immune exposures were likely. V was pared by 3 bases and J by 1 base, with 9 bases of the junction left unmatched. The CDR3 sequence is 18 residues long. Germline V gene data show CDR1 as MDHEN and CDR2 as SYDVKM. The sample was PBMCs. This TCR was recovered from a man aged 40-50 years in good health and CMV-seronegative. V and J are TRBV28 and TRBJ1-5; 10 bases map to TRBD1. The CDR3 here is CASSFPDRGKRSNQPQHF. Written as DNA, the CDR3 is TGTGCCAGCAGTTTTCCGGACAGGGGGAAAAGAAGCAATCAGCCCCAGCATTTT.